This T cell receptor (beta chain) emerged from a study of T-cell memory formation after mild COVID-19. Whole-study context: Across donors, TCR clusters were largely donor specific.

Study-level points and caveats: Researchers found some responding clones in pre-infection memory, a sign that cross-reactive memory joined. Clones contracting across day 15 to 85 had a balanced CD4/CD8 profile; later expanding clones leaned CD4+.

The germline CDR1 and CDR2 sequences are SGHAT and FQNNGV. The CDR3 is 14 amino acids. V lost 2 bases, J lost 2 bases, and 1 base stayed unmatched. 5'RACE with constant-segment primers built TCRalpha and TCRbeta cDNA libraries with UMIs. TCRdb processed the 5' RACE reads anew with MiXCR; each CDR3 protein has one entry. The sample records about 150,000 distinct CDR3 sequences, roughly 21% being singletons. With respect to this clonotype: Its antigen is still unknown. Given a much more abundant clone one base away, this may be a read error.

The sequenced sample was PBMCs or a T cell subset sorted from them (not recorded which). The chain recombines TRBV11-2 with TRBJ2-7, with 9 bases lining up with TRBD1. The TCR originated in an adult woman who had mild COVID-19 (a few samples of this study predate the infection). Cell type and time point are not known. CDR3 region: CASSLRQGAYEQYF. The CDR3 nucleotides are TGTGCCAGCAGCTTACGACAGGGGGCCTACGAGCAGTACTTC. Based on the CDR3 plus reference TRBV11-2 and TRBJ2-7, the full variable domain is EAGVAQSPRYKIIEKRQSVAFWCNPISGHATLYWYQQILGQGPKLLIQFQNNGVVDDSQLPKDRFSAERLKGVDSTLKIQPAKLEDSAVYLCASSLRQGAYEQYFGPGTRLTVT.